This paragraph covers one T cell receptor beta chain sequence. What it binds is not known. This record comes from a study of monozygotic twins with inflammatory bowel disease. Study results and limitations: Distinction of different T cell subtypes was not possible. No difference in repertoire similarity was seen between concordant and discordant twins, possibly because power was limited.

The CDR3 runs to 18 residues. Germline CDR1 LGHNA, CDR2 YSLEER. Researchers generated cDNA in eight separate reactions per sample. TCRdb re-called the 5' RACE reads and gives one entry per CDR3 protein, without DNA. This listing includes roughly 330,000 distinct CDR3 sequences. The total RNA came straight from whole blood, and T cells were not sorted beforehand. The V and J genes are TRBV4-3 and TRBJ1-5; there is no DNA to check the TCRdb D call of TRBD1. This clonotype originated in a human donor with ulcerative colitis or Crohn's disease, or a healthy co-twin of an affected twin (not recorded which). The specimen was blood. The CDR3: CASSQWTGTGGGNQPQHF.